This T cell receptor beta chain is drawn from a study of T cells in localized non-small cell lung cancer. About this clone: Antigen specificity is unknown.

This CDR3 has 14 amino acids. Losses at the gene ends were 6 bases for V and 5 bases for J; bases not matched to a gene: 10. In germline, CDR1 is SGHTS, CDR2 YDEGEE. General study points: In uninvolved adjacent lung, T cell clonality reached its highest value, exceeding tumor. The study detected a median around 50 of the top 100 tumor clones in adjacent lung. A raised T cell density in blood coincided with lengthier overall survival.

Profiled with immunoSEQ multiplex PCR; TCRdb holds only in-frame clones, not every one. The sample lists just under 30,000 clones; 80% to 90% were seen once. The genes are TRBV5-8 and TRBJ1-1, with 7 positions matching TRBD1. The sequencing used peripheral blood, collected before any cancer treatment. The TCR was taken from a woman aged 35-70 years with stage I lung adenocarcinoma. CDR3 bases: TGTGCCAGCACCTTTGATACAGGGGAAACTGAAGCTTTCTTT. Protein product: CASTFDTGETEAFF.